Reported below is one T cell receptor (beta chain). Its matching antigen is unknown. The sample is drawn from a study of T cell responses to AZD1222 COVID-19 vaccine. The overall study: Pooled samples include second doses given at about 4 or 12 weeks.

Study-wide results and caveats: The study reported that nearly half of spike-specific TCRs target unmutated variant regions. Spike was spanned by vaccine-associated CD4 TCRs, with dominance at 160-218 and 743-854. Baseline seropositivity characterized only six AZD1222 recipients.

TCRdb's table, derived via immunoSEQ multiplex PCR, lists solely in-frame clones and lacks some. Among about 59,000 clones listed, 84% were seen once. Germline lookup yields CDR1 MNHEY and CDR2 SVGAGI. The ends lost 6 bases at V and 6 bases at J; junction bases unmatched: 9. The CDR3 extends over 14 amino acids. The chain uses TRBV6-5 and TRBJ1-1, with 8 bases matching TRBD1. The sequence came from an adult in good health. The specimen comprised peripheral blood, sampled on day 0 of AZD1222 vaccination. DNA of the CDR3: TGTGCCAGCAGAAGGACAGGGCCGGTAGCTGAAGCTTTCTTT. It yields the protein CASRRTGPVAEAFF.